Detailed here is one T cell receptor (beta chain). This clone's antigen is unknown. This sample is part of a study of T cells expressing NK-cell markers (dated by TCRdb to 2020 to 2021). About the full investigation: Fewer than ten donors provided sorted CD3+CD56+NKG2C+, CD3+CD56+NKG2C- and CD3+CD56-NKG2C+ T-cell subsets, whose TCR beta-chain repertoires were profiled. Among the eight sequenced donors, seven were HCMV-seropositive and one was HCMV-seronegative. All eight donors whose samples were sequenced were randomly selected healthy volunteers, three of them men and five women. Sequencing of the libraries produced 2 x 150 bp reads on Illumina HiSeq 2000/2500, MiSeq or NextSeq. Study-wide conclusions, independent of this receptor: In over 5 donors, the dominant CD3+CD56+NKG2C+ clonotypes were among the top 10 CD8+ clonotypes and accounted for roughly 1.0-8% of CD8+ T cells. It remained unclear whether the expanded NKG2C-expressing T cell clones were specific for HCMV antigens. Those dominant clonotypes were again the most abundant among CD3+CD56-NKG2C+ cells in a handful of donors, at roughly 28.3-65%.

The CDR3 runs 15 amino acids, cysteine and phenylalanine included. The DNA sequence is not available. These reads were obtained on an Illumina HiSeq 2000. TCR beta cDNA libraries were made by 5'RACE template switching that added a universal primer site and unique molecular identifiers. cDNA synthesis was primed from the TCR beta constant segment and was followed by two successive PCR amplification steps. Regarding the original processing steps: MIGEC was used to demultiplex reads and group reads by UMI, and MiTCR was used to assemble and quantify clonotypes. To exclude erroneous sequences, any TCR cDNA sequence not supported by at least two reads was discarded. The tcR package was used for downstream repertoire analysis, with clonotypes matched between fractions based on CDR3 nucleotide sequence plus V segment. VDJmatch was used to annotate antigen specificity against VDJdb, with one amino acid substitution in CDR3 permitted. After reprocessing by TCRdb, each CDR3 protein sequence is one entry, and no DNA is given. These V and J calls originate from TCRdb's pipeline instead of the authors' own analysis. This sample's records show about 400,000 distinct CDR3 sequences. Over 8.5% of the sample is taken by the ten largest.

HCMV serostatus was determined by detecting HCMV-specific IgG in serum with a commercial ELISA kit. Peripheral blood mononuclear cells were isolated from blood by Ficoll density gradient centrifugation. The source is a woman aged 50 to 65 in good health. Donor details come from another sample of the same person, matched by shared clones. The rearranged chain carries TRBV12-3 or TRBV12-4 and TRBJ1-5; the TCRdb call, TRBD1, lacks DNA for checking. The specimen was blood T cells: a sorted CD56 or NKG2C T cell subset, CD4+ or CD8+ T cells, or bulk PBMC T cells (not recorded which). The CDR3 protein is CASSLGQGWMKAQHF.